A selection of T cell receptor beta chains follows, all from one sample in a study of OX40 agonist ivuxolimab in advanced cancers. The repertoire was sequenced with immunoSEQ multiplex PCR; TCRdb's copy has only in-frame clones and lacks some. The profile shows tens of thousands of clones, around 88% of them singletons. The material sequenced was CD4+ or CD8+ T cells sorted from blood, taken in a trial of the OX40 agonist ivuxolimab. The receptors originated from an adult with an advanced solid tumor such as melanoma, head and neck, liver or kidney cancer. Both conserved end residues are part of each CDR3. The D gene is left open where the match is weak. Rows may omit the clone size; those that give it use once, few, many or a size class.

cdr3_length: 15
v_call: TRBV5-1
d_call: TRBD1
clone_size: .
j_call: TRBJ1-2
cdr3_nt: TGCGCCAGCAGCTTAACCGGGACAGCTAACTATGGCTACACCTTC
cdr3_aa: CASSLTGTANYGYTF

cdr3_length: 13
v_call: TRBV18
d_call: .
clone_size: .
j_call: TRBJ2-5
cdr3_nt: TGTGCCAGCTCACCACCCAACCAAGAGACCCAGTACTTC
cdr3_aa: CASSPPNQETQYF

cdr3_length: 13
v_call: TRBV5-1
d_call: .
clone_size: .
j_call: TRBJ1-3
cdr3_nt: TGCGCCAGCAGCTTGGCCCCGGGAAACACCATATATTTT
cdr3_aa: CASSLAPGNTIYF

cdr3_length: 14
v_call: TRBV9
d_call: .
clone_size: .
j_call: TRBJ2-2
cdr3_nt: TGTGCCAGCAGCGCGGACCCGGGACGTCGAAGGCTGTTTTTT
cdr3_aa: CASSADPGRRRLFF

cdr3_length: 12
v_call: TRBV2
d_call: .
clone_size: .
j_call: TRBJ2-5
cdr3_nt: TGTGCCAGCAGCGCGGACAGAGAGACCCAGTACTTC
cdr3_aa: CASSADRETQYF

cdr3_length: 16
v_call: TRBV23-1
d_call: .
clone_size: .
j_call: TRBJ2-7
cdr3_nt: TGCGCCAGCAGTCATCTGGAGGGCGCGGAGATATACGAGCAGTACTTC
cdr3_aa: CASSHLEGAEIYEQYF

cdr3_length: 17
v_call: TRBV9
d_call: TRBD2
clone_size: .
j_call: TRBJ2-5
cdr3_nt: TGTGCCAGCAGCGTAGGTGCGGGAGGGACCGCCCAAGAGACCCAGTACTTC
cdr3_aa: CASSVGAGGTAQETQYF

cdr3_length: 12
v_call: TRBV29-1
d_call: .
clone_size: .
j_call: TRBJ2-3
cdr3_nt: TGCAGCGTAGACGACAGCACAGATACGCAGTATTTT
cdr3_aa: CSVDDSTDTQYF

cdr3_length: 13
v_call: TRBV28
d_call: .
clone_size: .
j_call: TRBJ2-2
cdr3_nt: TGTGCCAGCAGTTTAGAATATCCCGGGGAGCTGTTTTTT
cdr3_aa: CASSLEYPGELFF

cdr3_length: 15
v_call: TRBV6-1
d_call: .
clone_size: once
j_call: TRBJ2-1
cdr3_nt: TGTGCCAGCAGTGAAGACAGGGAGGGCGGCAATGAGCAGTTCTTC
cdr3_aa: CASSEDREGGNEQFF

cdr3_length: 14
v_call: TRBV28
d_call: TRBD1
clone_size: .
j_call: TRBJ2-7
cdr3_nt: TGTGCCAGCAGTAGTGGACAGGGTCCCTACGAGCAGTACTTC
cdr3_aa: CASSSGQGPYEQYF

cdr3_length: 16
v_call: TRBV9
d_call: .
clone_size: .
j_call: TRBJ2-2
cdr3_nt: TGTGCCAGCAGCGTTGCGGGACAGATGAACACCGGGGAGCTGTTTTTT
cdr3_aa: CASSVAGQMNTGELFF

cdr3_length: 14
v_call: TRBV15
d_call: TRBD2
clone_size: .
j_call: TRBJ2-5
cdr3_nt: TGTGCCACCAGCAGAGAGGGGGGGGTGGAGACCCAGTACTTC
cdr3_aa: CATSREGGVETQYF

cdr3_length: 12
v_call: TRBV5-1
d_call: .
clone_size: .
j_call: TRBJ1-1
cdr3_nt: TGCGCCAGCAGCTTGGGTGAAGATGAAGCTTTCTTT
cdr3_aa: CASSLGEDEAFF

cdr3_length: 13
v_call: TRBV19
d_call: .
clone_size: .
j_call: TRBJ2-4
cdr3_nt: TGTGCCAGTAGTATGGGGTGGGGCAACATTCAGTACTTC
cdr3_aa: CASSMGWGNIQYF

cdr3_length: 16
v_call: TRBV5-6
d_call: TRBD2
clone_size: .
j_call: TRBJ2-7
cdr3_nt: TGTGCCAGCAGCGCCGTGGGGCGGGGGGGCCTTCACGAGCAGTACTTC
cdr3_aa: CASSAVGRGGLHEQYF

cdr3_length: 17
v_call: TRBV7-3
d_call: TRBD1
clone_size: .
j_call: TRBJ1-4
cdr3_nt: TGTGCCAGCACCCCAGAGGGGGGGACAGGGTTTGGCGAAAAACTGTTTTTT
cdr3_aa: CASTPEGGTGFGEKLFF

cdr3_length: 11
v_call: TRBV29-1
d_call: .
clone_size: .
j_call: TRBJ2-5
cdr3_nt: TGCAGCGTTGATTGGGGGCCCTGGGTGTACTTC
cdr3_aa: CSVDWGPWVYF

cdr3_length: 13
v_call: TRBV6-1
d_call: .
clone_size: .
j_call: TRBJ1-1
cdr3_nt: TGTGCCAGCAGTCGGGCGCGGAACACTGAAGCTTTCTTT
cdr3_aa: CASSRARNTEAFF

cdr3_length: 14
v_call: TRBV7-3
d_call: .
clone_size: .
j_call: TRBJ1-1
cdr3_nt: TGTGCCAGCTCGCTCAGGGGAGGACACACTGAAGCTTTCTTT
cdr3_aa: CASSLRGGHTEAFF

cdr3_length: 13
v_call: TRBV7-7
d_call: .
clone_size: .
j_call: TRBJ2-1
cdr3_nt: TGTGCCAGCAGCTCCCAAAGATACAATGAGCAGTTCTTC
cdr3_aa: CASSSQRYNEQFF

cdr3_length: 15
v_call: TRBV4-3
d_call: TRBD1
clone_size: .
j_call: TRBJ1-2
cdr3_nt: TGCGCCAGCAGCCAAGATCGGGGACAGGGTGGTGGCTACACCTTC
cdr3_aa: CASSQDRGQGGGYTF

cdr3_length: 11
v_call: TRBV20-1
d_call: TRBD1
clone_size: few
j_call: TRBJ1-2
cdr3_nt: TGCAGTGCTACGGGGACAGACGGCTACACCTTC
cdr3_aa: CSATGTDGYTF

cdr3_length: 15
v_call: TRBV18
d_call: TRBD1
clone_size: .
j_call: TRBJ2-5
cdr3_nt: TGTGCCAGCTCACCGGGACAGGGCACCCAAGAGACCCAGTACTTC
cdr3_aa: CASSPGQGTQETQYF

cdr3_length: 12
v_call: TRBV28
d_call: .
clone_size: .
j_call: TRBJ2-7
cdr3_nt: TGTGCCAGCACACAGATCCCGAACGAGCAGTACTTC
cdr3_aa: CASTQIPNEQYF

cdr3_length: 16
v_call: TRBV7-8
d_call: .
clone_size: .
j_call: TRBJ1-1
cdr3_nt: TGTGCCAGCAGCTTCCGAAGGGACACTACCCTGGCTGAAGCTTTCTTT
cdr3_aa: CASSFRRDTTLAEAFF

cdr3_length: 16
v_call: TRBV28
d_call: .
clone_size: .
j_call: TRBJ1-1
cdr3_nt: TGTGCCAGCAGTTCCCCAGGCCGGGACATGAACACTGAAGCTTTCTTT
cdr3_aa: CASSSPGRDMNTEAFF

cdr3_length: 13
v_call: TRBV28
d_call: .
clone_size: .
j_call: TRBJ2-5
cdr3_nt: TGTGCCAGCAGGGAGGGGAGGCAAGAGACCCAGTACTTC
cdr3_aa: CASREGRQETQYF

cdr3_length: 11
v_call: TRBV10-3
d_call: .
clone_size: .
j_call: TRBJ2-7
cdr3_nt: TGTGCCACCAGGGATCGCGAGGGGCAGTACTTC
cdr3_aa: CATRDREGQYF

cdr3_length: 14
v_call: TRBV4-1
d_call: TRBD1
clone_size: once
j_call: TRBJ1-1
cdr3_nt: TGCGCCAGCAGCTATGACAGGGCTATAACTGAAGCTTTCTTT
cdr3_aa: CASSYDRAITEAFF

cdr3_length: 15
v_call: TRBV5-4
d_call: TRBD2
clone_size: once
j_call: TRBJ2-7
cdr3_nt: TGTGCCAGCAGCTTTCCTAGCGGGGCCTCCTACGAGCAGTACTTC
cdr3_aa: CASSFPSGASYEQYF

cdr3_length: 15
v_call: TRBV6-5
d_call: .
clone_size: .
j_call: TRBJ2-7
cdr3_nt: TGTGCCAGCAGTTTCGGGGGGGACAGTGCCTACGGGCAGTACTTC
cdr3_aa: CASSFGGDSAYGQYF

cdr3_length: 16
v_call: TRBV7-2
d_call: TRBD2
clone_size: .
j_call: TRBJ2-3
cdr3_nt: TGTGCCAGCAGCACCGGATTAGCGGGGGGGCCCGATACGCAGTATTTT
cdr3_aa: CASSTGLAGGPDTQYF

cdr3_length: 15
v_call: TRBV9
d_call: .
clone_size: once
j_call: TRBJ1-6
cdr3_nt: TGTGCCAGCAGCACAGGACAGCGCTCGAATTCACCCCTCCACTTT
cdr3_aa: CASSTGQRSNSPLHF

cdr3_length: 13
v_call: TRBV6-1
d_call: TRBD2
clone_size: .
j_call: TRBJ2-3
cdr3_nt: TGTGCCAGCAGGGGACTAGCGGTGGATACGCAGTATTTT
cdr3_aa: CASRGLAVDTQYF

cdr3_length: 13
v_call: TRBV7-3
d_call: .
clone_size: .
j_call: TRBJ2-1
cdr3_nt: TGTGCCAGCAGCCCGGGACCTCTCAATGAGCAGTTCTTC
cdr3_aa: CASSPGPLNEQFF

cdr3_length: 15
v_call: TRBV5-5
d_call: .
clone_size: .
j_call: TRBJ1-2
cdr3_nt: TGTGCCAGCAGCGCTCGGGTGGCGGCTAACTATGGCTACACCTTC
cdr3_aa: CASSARVAANYGYTF

cdr3_length: 15
v_call: TRBV6-1
d_call: .
clone_size: .
j_call: TRBJ1-5
cdr3_nt: TGTGCCAGCAGTGAAGACTGGGCAGGCAATCAGCCCCAGCATTTT
cdr3_aa: CASSEDWAGNQPQHF

cdr3_length: 18
v_call: TRBV7-3
d_call: TRBD2
clone_size: once
j_call: TRBJ2-5
cdr3_nt: TGTGCCAGCAGCTTAGCATTAGCGGGGGGCATCAATCAAGAGACCCAGTACTTC
cdr3_aa: CASSLALAGGINQETQYF

cdr3_length: 15
v_call: TRBV5-8
d_call: .
clone_size: .
j_call: TRBJ1-3
cdr3_nt: TGTGCCAGCAGCCATGGACAGCGATCTGGAAACACCATATATTTT
cdr3_aa: CASSHGQRSGNTIYF

cdr3_length: 14
v_call: TRBV30
d_call: TRBD1
clone_size: .
j_call: TRBJ1-4
cdr3_nt: TGTGCCTGGAGCGCGGACAGGGCTGGCGAAAAACTGTTTTTT
cdr3_aa: CAWSADRAGEKLFF

cdr3_length: 13
v_call: TRBV28
d_call: .
clone_size: .
j_call: TRBJ2-7
cdr3_nt: TGTGCCACCACTGGCTACACCTCCTACGAGCAGTACTTC
cdr3_aa: CATTGYTSYEQYF

cdr3_length: 15
v_call: TRBV14
d_call: TRBD2
clone_size: .
j_call: TRBJ2-1
cdr3_nt: TGTGCCAGCAGCCTAGCGGGAGGGCGGTACAATGAGCAGTTCTTC
cdr3_aa: CASSLAGGRYNEQFF

cdr3_length: 15
v_call: TRBV9
d_call: .
clone_size: .
j_call: TRBJ1-1
cdr3_nt: TGTGCCAGCAGCCCCGGCCGGGACGGGAACACTGAAGCTTTCTTT
cdr3_aa: CASSPGRDGNTEAFF

cdr3_length: 13
v_call: TRBV2
d_call: .
clone_size: .
j_call: TRBJ1-1
cdr3_nt: TGTGCCAGCAGTTGGGACGGTGGTGGTGAAGCTTTCTTT
cdr3_aa: CASSWDGGGEAFF

cdr3_length: 14
v_call: TRBV28
d_call: .
clone_size: .
j_call: TRBJ1-2
cdr3_nt: TGTGCCAGCAGTTCGGCCCAGGGGCACTATGGCTACACCTTC
cdr3_aa: CASSSAQGHYGYTF

cdr3_length: 14
v_call: TRBV7-9
d_call: .
clone_size: few
j_call: TRBJ2-7
cdr3_nt: TGTGCCAGCAGCGGGGACACCGTGCCCTACGAGCAGTACTTC
cdr3_aa: CASSGDTVPYEQYF

cdr3_length: 15
v_call: TRBV2
d_call: .
clone_size: .
j_call: TRBJ1-5
cdr3_nt: TGTGCCAGCAGTGTTGGGGGGATAAGCAATCAGCCCCAGCATTTT
cdr3_aa: CASSVGGISNQPQHF

cdr3_length: 15
v_call: TRBV7-9
d_call: .
clone_size: once
j_call: TRBJ2-3
cdr3_nt: TGTGCCAGCAGCTTAGGAGGGCAGGATGGGGATACGCAGTATTTT
cdr3_aa: CASSLGGQDGDTQYF

cdr3_length: 14
v_call: TRBV5-5
d_call: .
clone_size: .
j_call: TRBJ2-7
cdr3_nt: TGTGCCAGCAGCTTGACCCTAGCAGTCTACGAGCAGTACTTC
cdr3_aa: CASSLTLAVYEQYF

cdr3_length: 16
v_call: TRBV4-1
d_call: .
clone_size: .
j_call: TRBJ2-7
cdr3_nt: TGCGCCAGCAGCCAAGTCCACGGTCAGGGTGCCTACGAGCAGTACTTC
cdr3_aa: CASSQVHGQGAYEQYF

cdr3_length: 12
v_call: TRBV19
d_call: .
clone_size: .
j_call: TRBJ2-7
cdr3_nt: TGTGCCAGTAGCAAGGACTCCTACGAGCAGTACTTC
cdr3_aa: CASSKDSYEQYF

cdr3_length: 17
v_call: TRBV7-7
d_call: TRBD2
clone_size: .
j_call: TRBJ2-2
cdr3_nt: TGTGCTAGCAGCCCTAGTCTAGCGGGGGGTTACACCGGGGAGCTGTTTTTT
cdr3_aa: CASSPSLAGGYTGELFF